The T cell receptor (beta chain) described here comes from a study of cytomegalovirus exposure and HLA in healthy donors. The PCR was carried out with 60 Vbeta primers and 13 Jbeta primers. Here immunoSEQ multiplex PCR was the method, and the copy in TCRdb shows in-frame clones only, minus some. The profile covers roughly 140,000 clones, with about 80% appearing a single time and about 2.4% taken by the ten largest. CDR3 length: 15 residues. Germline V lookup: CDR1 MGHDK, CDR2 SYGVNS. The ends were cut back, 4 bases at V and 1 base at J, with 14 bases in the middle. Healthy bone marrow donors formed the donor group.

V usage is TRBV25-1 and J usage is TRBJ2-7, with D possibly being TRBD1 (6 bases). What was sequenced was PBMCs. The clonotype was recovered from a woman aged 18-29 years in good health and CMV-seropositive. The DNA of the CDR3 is TGTGCCAGCAGTGGAAGGGGGACCGTTTCCTACGAGCAGTACTTC. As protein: CASSGRGTVSYEQYF.